This T cell receptor beta chain is drawn from a study of cytomegalovirus exposure and HLA in healthy donors. Study-level points and caveats: Overall, approximately 150 TCR beta chains were annotated as cytomegalovirus-associated.

Healthy bone marrow donors supplied every sample. Germline V gene data show CDR1 as LNHDA and CDR2 as SQIVND (reference sequence). There are 12 residues in the CDR3. Trimming pared 0 bases from V and 7 bases from J, leaving 6 bases between. Points on this clone: No antigen is known for it.

The primer mix had 60 Vbeta and 13 Jbeta primers. The repertoire was sequenced with immunoSEQ multiplex PCR; TCRdb's copy has only in-frame clones and lacks some. This table has about 180,000 clones, around 75% appearing once. The V and J genes are TRBV19 and TRBJ2-5, with D possibly matching TRBD2 (5 bases). Sequencing was carried out using PBMCs. This TCR came from a male donor in good health and CMV-seronegative. This CDR3 is CASSIEGRTQYF. CDR3 DNA: TGTGCCAGTAGTATAGAGGGGAGGACCCAGTACTTC. The full variable domain, rest sourced from reference TRBV19 and TRBJ2-5, is DGGITQSPKYLFRKEGQNVTLSCEQNLNHDAMYWYRQDPGQGLRLIYYSQIVNDFQKGDIAEGYSVSREKKESFPLTVTSAQKNPTAFYLCASSIEGRTQYFGPGTRLLVL.